This TCR beta chain originates from a study of blood T cell repertoires in COVID-19. Overall study: COVID-19 samples from acute and convalescent phases originated in the United States, Italy and Spain. PBMCs, B-cell-depleted T cells, or T cells were the source of the cDNA or gDNA that made up the material.

The CDR3 runs to 13 residues. The germline V gene has CDR1 LGHNA and CDR2 YNFKEQ. V shed 4 bases and J shed 7 bases, with 11 bases lying between them. In the authors' methods: Cell counts per sample came from amplifying reference gene primers. Only in-frame clones appear in the TCRdb table, and some are missing; sequencing was by immunoSEQ multiplex PCR. For V, J and clone size, that table is used; D and trimming come from the DNA. Of 100,000 or so clones listed, roughly 79% were seen once; the top ten hold roughly 37%. The sequenced sample was peripheral blood. V and J are TRBV4-2 and TRBJ2-1, with D perhaps TRBD2 (6 bases). This receptor was identified in an elderly man with acute or convalescent COVID-19. The CDR3 bases are TGTGCCAGCAGCCTCGGAGGGGAGAATGAGCAGTTCTTC. This encodes CASSLGGENEQFF.